These 27 T cell receptor beta chains came from one sample sequenced in a study of CD8 T cells in ankylosing spondylitis (dated by TCRdb to the late 2010s). The study at large found these results: Blood from ankylosing spondylitis patients appeared to be characterized by a TCR beta motif composed of about eight highly homologous amino acid variants.

Preparation of the library involved 5' RACE. Sequenced using an Illumina HiSeq 2500. The public reads were quality trimmed at Q25 with fastp and then assembled into clones with MiXCR by TCRdb, keeping productive beta chains. When rows share a CDR3 protein, they turn into one entry using the most common DNA and genes. Counted in this sample were around 490,000 distinct CDR3 sequences; approximately 5.3% of them appeared once. Roughly 3.5% of the sample is held by the ten biggest clonotypes. No antigen has been identified for these receptors. Material for sequencing was blood, either unsorted or a sorted T cell fraction (not recorded which). These TCRs come from a male donor with ankylosing spondylitis.

This clonotype was seen at least ten times. The chain couples TRBV6-1 to TRBJ1-1; a possible D gene is TRBD1 (5 bases). Deletions cut 6 bases from V and 7 bases from J, with 15 bases between. This CDR3 has 13 residues. Germline V gene sequence: CDR1 MNHNS, CDR2 SASEGT. CDR3 region: CASRKGGTGEAFF. CDR3 in DNA: TGTGCCAGCAGAAAGGGAGGGACCGGTGAAGCTTTCTTT.

This clonotype was counted ten times or more. The rearrangement joins TRBV7-9 to TRBJ2-5, with 8 bases identical to TRBD2. The CDR3 spans 15 residues. V shed 3 bases, J shed 8 bases, and the junction held 11 bases outside the gene matches. CDR1 and CDR2 (germline): SEHNR, FQNEAQ (reference sequence). The chain's CDR3 is CASSFNKAGAPTQYF. The CDR3 DNA reads TGTGCCAGCAGCTTCAATAAAGCGGGAGCACCCACCCAGTACTTC. Drawing the rest from reference TRBV7-9 and TRBJ2-5, the complete variable domain is DTGVSQNPRHKITKRGQNVTFRCDPISEHNRLYWYRQTLGQGPEFLTYFQNEAQLEKSRLLSDRFSAERPKGSFSTLEIQRTEQGDSAMYLCASSFNKAGAPTQYFGPGTRLLVL.

There are many counts of this clonotype. The rearrangement links TRBV5-1 to TRBJ2-3, with 8 bases matching TRBD1. Trimming removed 4 bases from V and 0 bases from J; junction bases left unmatched: 7. CDR3 length equals 16 residues. Germline V CDR1 and CDR2: SGHRS, YFSETQ. The CDR3 is CASSLRGRSSTDTQYF. The CDR3 bases are TGCGCCAGCAGCCTCAGGGGGCGATCTAGCACAGATACGCAGTATTTT.

This clonotype showed up many times. The chain employs TRBV7-9 and TRBJ2-7, with TRBD1 matching over 8 bases. Germline CDR1 SEHNR, CDR2 FQNEAQ (reference sequence). Trimming removed 6 bases from V and 4 bases from J; junction bases left unmatched: 11. CDR3 length: 15 residues. The CDR3 bases are TGTGCCAGCAGTCCCCTTGGACAGGGCCAATACGAGCAGTACTTC. This encodes CASSPLGQGQYEQYF.

This clonotype was found many times. This sequence joins TRBV4-3 and TRBJ1-1; weak D call: TRBD1 (5 bases). Trimming cost V 0 bases and J 1 base, with 9 bases left between them. This CDR3 region has 15 residues. Germline V gene lookup returns CDR1 LGHNA and CDR2 YSLEER. Here the CDR3 reads CASSQEKGRNTEAFF. CDR3 in DNA: TGCGCCAGCAGCCAAGAGAAGGGGCGGAACACTGAAGCTTTCTTT.

This clonotype was counted at least ten times. The V and J genes are TRBV10-3 and TRBJ2-2; D is ambiguous. From germline, CDR1 is ENHRY and CDR2 SYGVKD. Trimming cost V 7 bases and J 0 bases, with 6 bases left between them. The CDR3 totals 13 residues. Here the CDR3 DNA reads TGTGCCATCATGAAGGCGAACACCGGGGAGCTGTTTTTT. Protein sequence: CAIMKANTGELFF.

The table lists this clonotype with many counts. This chain connects TRBV29-1 to TRBJ1-2, with D possibly being TRBD1 (6 bases). The CDR3 spans 12 residues. Germline CDR1 reads SQVTM; CDR2 reads ANQGSEA. V lost 4 bases to trimming and J lost 4 bases, with 10 bases between them. This chain's CDR3 is CSVVPDSYGYTF. Written as DNA, the CDR3 is TGCAGCGTTGTTCCGGACAGCTATGGCTACACCTTC.

This clonotype was observed at least ten times. The CDR3 here is CATTYGGEWTEAFF. In DNA form, the CDR3 reads TGTGCCACCACCTACGGGGGTGAATGGACTGAAGCTTTCTTT. The rearrangement joins TRBV15 to TRBJ1-1; D is perhaps TRBD1 (5 bases). Deletions cut 7 bases from V and 5 bases from J, with 17 bases between. This CDR3 is built from 14 residues. Germline CDR1 LNHNV, CDR2 YYDKDF (reference sequence).

Comment on this clonotype: This may be a read error: a much more frequent sequence differs by one nucleotide. This chain uses TRBV29-1 with TRBJ2-7; 7 bases match TRBD2. Germline CDR1 and CDR2: SQVTM and ANQGSEA. CDR3 length equals 13 residues. With 2 bases clipped from V and 5 bases from J, the junction kept 6 bases outside the gene matches. CDR3 in amino acids: CSVELAAPHEQYF. The CDR3 region has the DNA TGCAGCGTTGAACTAGCGGCTCCCCACGAGCAGTACTTC.

This clonotype was seen many times. In nucleotides, the CDR3 is TGTGCCAGCAGTGGGTATTCCGGGACTAGCGAATCGGGGCAGTTCTTC. This gives the protein CASSGYSGTSESGQFF. V and J are TRBV25-1 and TRBJ2-1, with 10 bases fitting TRBD2. CDR1 is MGHDK and CDR2 is SYGVNS in the germline V gene. V shed 4 bases, J shed 12 bases, and the junction held 15 bases outside the gene matches. This CDR3 is built from 16 residues.

This clonotype appeared many times. This chain uses TRBV6-1 with TRBJ1-5; D might be TRBD1 (6 bases). Looked up from germline, CDR1 is MNHNS and CDR2 is SASEGT. The germline V and J ends were trimmed by 5 bases and 2 bases, with 13 bases remaining between them. The CDR3 spans 15 residues. The CDR3 loop is CASSIRGGGNQPQHF. The CDR3 coding sequence is TGTGCCAGCAGTATCAGGGGTGGTGGCAATCAGCCCCAGCATTTT.

This clonotype appeared many times. The rearrangement links TRBV29-1 to TRBJ2-2; D is undetermined. The CDR3 totals 14 residues. V lost 6 bases and J 2 bases, leaving 13 bases between the germline ends. Germline V CDR1 and CDR2: SQVTM, ANQGSEA. The CDR3 DNA is TGCAGCGTGTCTAGGATTCTAAACACCGGGGAGCTGTTTTTT. Translating it yields CSVSRILNTGELFF.

This clonotype was picked up many times. The chain joins TRBV4-3 to TRBJ1-5; no clear D gene. Trimming removed 2 bases at V and 5 bases at J, with 10 bases between. Germline CDR1 reads LGHNA; CDR2 reads YSLEER. This CDR3 has 14 residues. The CDR3 nucleotides read TGCGCCAGCAGCCAAAATCTTCTCCATCAGCCCCAGCATTTT. This translates into CASSQNLLHQPQHF.

This clonotype came up many times. V usage is TRBV10-3 and J usage is TRBJ1-6, with 11 bases that match TRBD1. The CDR3 extends over 15 amino acids. V was clipped by 4 bases and J by 7 bases; unmatched bases: 3. Germline CDR1 ENHRY, CDR2 SYGVKD. The CDR3 loop is CAISVGTGGNSPLHF. The CDR3 DNA follows: TGTGCCATCAGTGTGGGGACAGGGGGAAATTCACCCCTCCACTTT.

This clonotype was found many times. The gene calls are TRBV20-1 and TRBJ2-1, with TRBD1 identical over 8 bases. Per the germline V gene, CDR1 is DFQATT and CDR2 is SNEGSKA (reference sequence). The CDR3 extends over 14 amino acids. Trimming removed 5 bases from V and 3 bases from J; junction bases left unmatched: 6. CDR3 sequence: CSALTGARYNEQFF. Written as DNA, the CDR3 is TGCAGTGCTTTGACAGGGGCCCGCTACAATGAGCAGTTCTTC.

This clonotype was seen many times. The chain couples TRBV29-1 to TRBJ1-2; 7 bases map to TRBD1. The CDR3 is 12 residues long. Germline trimming cut 7 bases from V and 3 bases from J; bases unmatched to any gene: 5. CDR1 and CDR2 (germline): SQVTM, ANQGSEA. CDR3 sequence (DNA): TGCAGCGCCGTACAGGGGTACTATGGCTACACCTTC. This sequence encodes CSAVQGYYGYTF.

A remark on this clonotype: A much more abundant neighbour one base away suggests this may be a read error. The rearrangement links TRBV4-3 to TRBJ2-7, with TRBD1 identical over 8 bases. The V gene end was trimmed by 6 bases and the J gene end by 2 bases; junction bases not matched to a gene: 9. This CDR3 contains 15 residues. Germline V gene data show CDR1 as LGHNA and CDR2 as YSLEER. The CDR3 loop is CASRQTGQGTYEQYF. The CDR3, as DNA: TGCGCCAGCAGACAGACCGGACAGGGAACCTACGAGCAGTACTTC.

This clonotype was picked up a small number of times. The CDR3 DNA is TGTGCCAGCAGCCGGGGAGGGGACGGTGAAAAACTGTTTTTT. Translating gives CASSRGGDGEKLFF. This chain links TRBV5-4 with TRBJ1-4; perhaps TRBD1 as D (5 bases). CDR1 is SGHNT and CDR2 is YYREEE in the germline V gene (reference sequence). The CDR3 length is 14 residues. V lost 4 bases and J lost 7, with 14 bases in between. Full variable domain (remainder filled in from reference TRBV5-4 and TRBJ1-4): ETGVTQSPTHLIKTRGQQVTLRCSSQSGHNTVSWYQQALGQGPQFIFQYYREEENGRGNFPPRFSGLQFPNYSSELNVNALELDDSALYLCASSRGGDGEKLFFGSGTQLSVL.

In its sample, this clonotype was seen many times. CDR3 nucleotide sequence: TGCAGTGCCGTACGTGGGTCCTACGAGCAGTACTTC. Its protein product is CSAVRGSYEQYF. The rearrangement joins TRBV20-1 to TRBJ2-7; no clear D gene. Deletions cut 6 bases from V and 1 base from J, with 10 bases between. The CDR3 contains 12 residues. Per germline, CDR1 DFQATT and CDR2 SNEGSKA (reference sequence).

The V and J genes are TRBV4-3 and TRBJ1-2; TRBD1 is a possible D gene (5 bases). The CDR3 length is 14 residues. Germline CDR1 LGHNA, CDR2 YSLEER. Trimming removed 1 base at V and 8 bases at J, with 14 bases between. The CDR3 reads CASSQVGVVGGYTF. DNA for the CDR3: TGCGCCAGCAGCCAAGTAGGGGTGGTTGGAGGCTACACCTTC.

This clonotype was seen ten or more times. V usage is TRBV6-1 and J usage is TRBJ1-2, with D unresolved. V was pared by 7 bases and J by 5 bases, with 17 bases between. The CDR3 contains 14 residues. Germline V gives CDR1 MNHNS, CDR2 SASEGT. This CDR3 is CASKHAGYTYGYTF. The CDR3 DNA is TGTGCCAGCAAACATGCCGGTTACACTTATGGCTACACCTTC.

This clonotype was recorded many times. The chain combines TRBV7-2 with TRBJ2-7; weak D call: TRBD2 (6 bases). V was shortened by 3 bases and J by 6 bases, with 18 bases between the two germline ends. The CDR3 totals 15 residues. Germline CDR1 and CDR2: SGHTA and FQGNSA. CDR3 in DNA: TGTGCCAGCAGCTTTAGGGACTCCAGTCTTGGCGAGCAGTACTTC. Its translation is CASSFRDSSLGEQYF.

This clonotype has ten or more counts. This chain uses TRBV6-1 with TRBJ1-2; 7 bases are shared with TRBD1. The CDR3 length is 14 residues. The junction had 8 bases not matched to a gene; V was cut back by 7 bases and J by 3 bases. CDR1 and CDR2 (germline): MNHNS, SASEGT. The CDR3 sequence is CASTPQGKDYGYTF. Here the CDR3 DNA reads TGTGCCAGCACCCCACAGGGGAAGGACTATGGCTACACCTTC.

This clonotype was detected only a few times. V gene TRBV28 combines with J gene TRBJ1-1; the D is unclear. The germline V gene has CDR1 MDHEN and CDR2 SYDVKM. CDR3 length: 17 residues. Trimming stripped 6 bases from V and 0 bases from J, with 20 bases between. CDR3 DNA: TGTGCCAGCAGACGACCAGCCCCCCCAGACATGAACACTGAAGCTTTCTTT. It is translated as CASRRPAPPDMNTEAFF.

This clonotype was found many times. An end of the junction differs from the germline gene, which may be a read error. The V call is TRBV20-1, the J call TRBJ2-1, with TRBD2 matching over 7 bases. This CDR3 has 12 amino acids. CDR1 DFQATT and CDR2 SNEGSKA come from the germline V gene (reference sequence). CDR3 in amino acids: CRASGPYNEQFF. The CDR3 DNA reads as TGCAGGGCTAGCGGCCCCTACAATGAGCAGTTCTTC.

This clonotype was detected many times. This chain links TRBV5-1 with TRBJ1-4; maybe TRBD1 (6 bases). Trimming took off 0 bases at V and 11 bases at J, with 17 bases between the two ends. This CDR3 spans 15 amino acids. Germline CDR1 is SGHRS and CDR2 is YFSETQ. CDR3: CASSLGTARSWKLFF. The CDR3 nucleotides read TGCGCCAGCAGCTTGGGGACAGCCCGTTCTTGGAAACTGTTTTTT. The entire variable domain, with the rest obtained from reference TRBV5-1 and TRBJ1-4, is as follows: KAGVTQTPRYLIKTRGQQVTLSCSPISGHRSVSWYQQTPGQGLQFLFEYFSETQRNKGNFPGRFSGRQFSNSRSEMNVSTLELGDSALYLCASSLGTARSWKLFFGSGTQLSVL.

In this sample, this clonotype turned up many times. The chain joins TRBV27 to TRBJ1-2; tentative D call: TRBD1 (5 bases). Deletions cut 4 bases from V and 0 bases from J, with 21 bases between. There are 18 residues in the CDR3. The germline CDR1 and CDR2 sequences are MNHEY and SMNVEV (reference sequence). CDR3 region: CASSSLGAVLPSNYGYTF. CDR3 sequence (DNA): TGTGCCAGCAGTTCTCTCGGGGCGGTACTTCCCTCTAACTATGGCTACACCTTC.